This T cell receptor (beta chain) was sequenced in a study of blood T cell repertoires in COVID-19. Whole-study context: Italy, Spain and the United States were the sources of the convalescent and acute COVID-19 samples. PBMCs, B-cell-depleted T cells, or T cells were the source of the cDNA or gDNA that made up the material.

This CDR3 spans 14 amino acids. Between the trimmed V and J ends, which lost 3 bases and 4 bases, there was a span of 12 bases. CDR1 MDHEN and CDR2 SYDVKM come from the germline V gene. Authors' methods: Estimation of nucleated cell counts was performed using reference gene primer amplification. Clones were read by immunoSEQ multiplex PCR, and TCRdb kept only the in-frame ones, dropping some. The V and J calls and clone size are taken from that table; D and trimming were inferred from the DNA. The sample shows roughly 140,000 clones, 70% to 90% of them seen only once. This receptor was identified in a human donor in a cohort sampled during active COVID-19. Material: peripheral blood. This rearrangement joins TRBV28 to TRBJ2-5, with D perhaps TRBD1 (5 bases). Written as DNA, the CDR3 is TGTGCCAGCAGTTTTAGCCAGGGTGCAGAGACCCAGTACTTC. Residues: CASSFSQGAETQYF.